This T cell receptor (beta chain) is drawn from a study of T cells in Graves' hyperthyroidism and ophthalmopathy. Study-wide points: Blood also contained most expanded thyroid clonotypes above 0.001.

Germline V CDR1 and CDR2: ENHRY, SYGVKD. This CDR3 contains 13 residues. V lost 0 bases to trimming and J lost 11 bases, with 8 bases between them. Together with thyroid ultrasound, orbital computed tomography, serum thyroxine and TRAb, clinical symptoms were used for diagnoses. This clonotype showed up just a few times. No antigen is known for it. Amplified TCR beta CDR3 regions derived from RNA transcripts. First-round RT-PCR targeting the TCR CDR3 was performed with the HTBI primer set. TCRdb re-called the multiplex PCR reads through MiXCR, storing one row per CDR3 protein. This repertoire shows a few hundred thousand distinct CDR3 sequences, 46% found once; its top ten account for roughly 19%.

This chain joins TRBV10-3 and TRBJ1-6; D not certain. The sequenced material came from peripheral blood or thyroid tissue (not recorded which). The TCR comes from an adult woman with Graves' disease, either hyperthyroidism or ophthalmopathy (not recorded which). In DNA, the CDR3 is TGTGCCATCAGTGAGTCGCAGGTTACACCCCTCCACTTT. Amino acid sequence: CAISESQVTPLHF.